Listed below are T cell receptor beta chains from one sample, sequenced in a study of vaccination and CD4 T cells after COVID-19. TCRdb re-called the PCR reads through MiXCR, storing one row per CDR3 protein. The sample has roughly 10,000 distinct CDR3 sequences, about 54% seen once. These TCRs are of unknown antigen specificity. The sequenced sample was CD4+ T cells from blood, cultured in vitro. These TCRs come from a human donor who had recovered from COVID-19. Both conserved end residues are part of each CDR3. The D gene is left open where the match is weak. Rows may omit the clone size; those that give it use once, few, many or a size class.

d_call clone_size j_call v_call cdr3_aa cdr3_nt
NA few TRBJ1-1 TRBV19 CASSRGGMNTEAFF TGTGCCAGTAGTAGAGGGGGGATGAACACTGAAGCTTTCTTT
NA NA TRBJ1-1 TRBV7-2 CASSLVTTGNTEAFF TGTGCCAGCAGCTTAGTGACGACAGGTAACACTGAAGCTTTCTTT
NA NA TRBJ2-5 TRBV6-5 CASSYSKGGRRETQYF TGTGCCAGCAGTTACTCGAAGGGGGGCCGTAGGGAGACCCAGTACTTC
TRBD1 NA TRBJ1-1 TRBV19 CASSYRTGGLVTEAFF TGTGCCAGTAGTTACCGGACAGGGGGTTTGGTCACTGAAGCTTTCTTT
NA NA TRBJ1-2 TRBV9 CASNPNPGANYGYTF TGTGCCAGCAACCCAAACCCAGGGGCTAACTATGGCTACACCTTC
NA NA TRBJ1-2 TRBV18 CASSPPELGLYGYTF TGTGCCAGCTCACCACCGGAGCTCGGGCTCTATGGCTACACCTTC
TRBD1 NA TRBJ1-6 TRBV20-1 CSARGQTNSPLHF TGCAGTGCTAGGGGACAGACTAATTCACCCCTCCACTTT
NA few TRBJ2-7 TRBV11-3 CASSSWQNSYEQYF TGTGCCAGCAGCTCGTGGCAGAACTCCTACGAGCAGTACTTC
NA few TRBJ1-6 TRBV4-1 CASSHPGTNSPLHF TGCGCCAGCAGCCACCCCGGGACCAATTCACCCCTCCACTTT
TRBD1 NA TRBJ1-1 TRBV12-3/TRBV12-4 CASTTTGVNTEAFF TGTGCCAGCACCACCACAGGGGTGAACACTGAAGCTTTCTTT
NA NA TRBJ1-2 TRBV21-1 CASSKEFRTGGAESEGYTF TGTGCCAGCAGCAAAGAGTTCAGGACAGGGGGCGCAGAGAGTGAGGGCTACACCTTC
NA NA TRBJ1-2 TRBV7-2 CASSLKGQRGYTF TGTGCCAGCAGCTTAAAGGGGCAGAGAGGCTACACCTTC
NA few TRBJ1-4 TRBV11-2 CASSSDFSTVYEKLFF TGTGCCAGCAGCTCCGACTTTTCGACAGTGTATGAAAAACTGTTTTTT
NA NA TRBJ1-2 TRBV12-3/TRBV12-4 CASSLGYGYTF TGTGCCAGCAGTTTGGGTTATGGCTACACCTTC
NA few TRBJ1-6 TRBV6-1 CASSNPRGYNSPLHF TGTGCCTCCTCGAACCCCCGGGGCTATAATTCACCCCTCCACTTT
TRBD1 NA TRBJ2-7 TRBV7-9 CASSSGQGNYEQYF TGTGCCAGCAGCTCGGGACAGGGTAACTACGAGCAGTACTTC
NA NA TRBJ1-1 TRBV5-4 CASSTVSNTEAFF TGTGCCAGCTCGACAGTTTCGAACACTGAAGCTTTCTTT
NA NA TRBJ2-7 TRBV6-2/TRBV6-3 CASTHLGPQSVGYEQYF TGTGCCAGCACCCATCTCGGTCCGCAATCCGTCGGCTACGAGCAGTACTTC
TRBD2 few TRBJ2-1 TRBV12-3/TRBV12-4 CASRSSGLAGKGFF TGTGCCAGCAGATCCTCGGGACTAGCGGGAAAGGGGTTCTTC
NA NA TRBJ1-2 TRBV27 CASSSGQTTNYGYTF TGTGCCAGCAGTTCCGGACAGACAACTAACTATGGCTACACCTTC
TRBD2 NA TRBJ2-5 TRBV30 CAWTRLASNRETQYF TGTGCCTGGACAAGACTAGCGAGTAATAGGGAGACCCAGTACTTC
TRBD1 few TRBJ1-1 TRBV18 CASSRQGSMNTEAFF TGTGCCAGCTCTAGACAGGGAAGTATGAACACTGAAGCTTTCTTT
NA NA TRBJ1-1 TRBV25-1 CASSEYGGPTEAFF TGTGCCAGCAGTGAATATGGGGGGCCCACTGAAGCTTTCTTT
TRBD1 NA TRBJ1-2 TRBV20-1 CSARGQGVNYGYTF TGCAGTGCTCGGGGACAGGGAGTTAACTATGGCTACACCTTC
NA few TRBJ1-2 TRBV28 CASSPPTAYGYTF TGTGCCAGCAGTCCTCCGACGGCCTATGGCTACACCTTC
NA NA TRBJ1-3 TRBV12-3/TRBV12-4 CASSPAGLDRNTIYF TGTGCCAGCAGTCCGGCCGGGTTGGACAGAAACACCATATATTTT
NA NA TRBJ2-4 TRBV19 CATSKGGNIQYF TGTGCCACCTCTAAAGGGGGTAACATTCAGTACTTC
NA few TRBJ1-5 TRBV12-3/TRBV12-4 CASSPSRDSNQPQHF TGTGCCAGCAGCCCCTCCCGGGACAGCAATCAGCCCCAGCATTTT
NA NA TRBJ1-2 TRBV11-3 CASSLVGDYGYTF TGTGCCAGCAGCTTAGTTGGTGACTATGGCTACACCTTC
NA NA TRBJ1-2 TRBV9 CASSATPAGSTGYTF TGTGCCAGCAGCGCTACGCCGGCGGGAAGCACGGGCTACACCTTC
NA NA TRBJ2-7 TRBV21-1 CASNPPRESGMVYEQYF TGTGCCAGCAACCCCCCAAGGGAGTCAGGTATGGTCTACGAGCAGTACTTC
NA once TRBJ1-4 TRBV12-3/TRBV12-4 CASSSMGYEKLFF TGTGCCAGCAGTTCCATGGGGTATGAAAAACTGTTTTTT
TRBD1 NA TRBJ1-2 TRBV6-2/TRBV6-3 CASWPTGTGNYGYTF TGTGCCAGCTGGCCCACCGGGACAGGGAACTATGGCTACACCTTC
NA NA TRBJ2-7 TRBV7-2 CASSRGRGPNEQYF TGTGCCAGCAGCAGGGGCCGAGGCCCCAACGAGCAGTACTTC
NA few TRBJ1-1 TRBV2 CASSDFGGGSEAFF TGTGCCAGCAGTGACTTTGGGGGGGGATCTGAAGCTTTCTTT
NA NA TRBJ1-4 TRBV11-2 CASSLERGSEKLFF TGTGCCAGCAGCTTGGAAAGGGGGAGTGAAAAACTGTTTTTT